One and the same sample provided the 9 T cell receptor beta chains below, sequenced in a study of cytomegalovirus exposure and HLA in healthy donors. With 60 Vbeta and 13 Jbeta primers, the PCR was carried out. TCRdb's table, derived via immunoSEQ multiplex PCR, lists solely in-frame clones and lacks some. The data show 100,000 to 150,000 clones, around 67% seen once. Source material: PBMCs. These receptors came from a woman between 40 and 55 years old in good health and CMV-seropositive.

This chain links TRBV18 with TRBJ1-1; 7 positions match TRBD1. The germline CDR1 and CDR2 sequences are KGHSH and LQKENI. This CDR3 is built from 15 residues. The ends lost 3 bases at V and 7 bases at J; junction bases unmatched: 11. Written as DNA, the CDR3 is TGTGCCAGCTCACCGAGACAGGGCGGCTTAGGTGAAGCTTTCTTT. The encoded protein is CASSPRQGGLGEAFF.

The chain joins TRBV9 to TRBJ2-5, with 14 bases matching TRBD2. From germline, CDR1 is SGDLS and CDR2 YYNGEE. This CDR3 contains 20 residues. J was trimmed by 1 base and V by 2 bases; bases with no gene match: 13. CDR3 residues: CASSVRTGTSGSFGQETQYF. CDR3 bases: TGTGCCAGCAGCGTCCGAACCGGGACTAGCGGGAGTTTCGGCCAAGAGACCCAGTACTTC.

This chain joins TRBV30 and TRBJ2-4, with TRBD1 identical over 7 bases. Per germline, CDR1 GTSNPN and CDR2 SVGIG (reference sequence). The CDR3 extends over 13 amino acids. V was clipped by 3 bases and J by 1 base; unmatched bases: 0. The CDR3 bases are TGTGCCTGGAGACAGGGGGCCAAAAACATTCAGTACTTC. It is translated as CAWRQGAKNIQYF.

The V call is TRBV5-6, the J call TRBJ1-1; D may be TRBD1 (6 bases). Trimming shortened V by 0 bases and J by 2 bases, and 11 bases separated the two germline ends. CDR3 length: 15 amino acids. The germline CDR1 and CDR2 sequences are SGHDT and YYEEEE. The CDR3 nucleotides read TGTGCCAGCAGCTTGGGCGACAGGCGTAACACTGAAGCTTTCTTT. Protein sequence: CASSLGDRRNTEAFF.

The genes are TRBV19 and TRBJ1-5; 11 positions match TRBD1. CDR3 size: 16 residues. Unmatched junction bases numbered 6, after V lost 5 bases and J lost 3 bases. Germline V gene sequence: CDR1 LNHDA, CDR2 SQIVND (reference sequence). This chain's CDR3 is CASSFGQGAFNQPQHF. Here the CDR3 DNA reads TGTGCCAGTAGTTTTGGACAGGGGGCTTTCAATCAGCCCCAGCATTTT.

CDR3 residues: CASSGRQGAADTQYF. As DNA, the CDR3 is TGTGCCAGCAGTGGGCGGCAGGGGGCAGCAGATACGCAGTATTTT. The chain joins TRBV9 to TRBJ2-3; 8 bases align to TRBD1. V lost 5 bases to trimming and J lost 4 bases; unmatched junction nucleotides: 9. The CDR3 totals 15 residues. CDR1 SGDLS and CDR2 YYNGEE come from the germline V gene.

This chain connects TRBV5-4 to TRBJ1-4; no firm D call. CDR1 is SGHNT, CDR2 YYREEE, per germline (reference sequence). V was trimmed by 4 bases and J by 0 bases, leaving 13 bases between them. The CDR3 is 16 amino acids. The CDR3 DNA reads TGTGCCAGCAGCCAAGAATCCGGGACAACTAATGAAAAACTGTTTTTT. Protein: CASSQESGTTNEKLFF.

The V gene is TRBV13, the J gene TRBJ1-5; 10 bases align to TRBD1. Germline lookup yields CDR1 PRHDT and CDR2 FYEKMQ (reference sequence). V was pared by 3 bases and J by 3 bases, with 5 bases of the junction left unmatched. This CDR3 comprises 16 residues. The CDR3 region is CASSFSGTGANQPQHF. The CDR3, as DNA: TGTGCCAGCAGCTTTAGCGGGACAGGGGCCAATCAGCCCCAGCATTTT.

This clone was seen more than once but under ten times. J is TRBJ2-3 and V is TRBV4-1, with D possibly matching TRBD2 (7 bases). Germline V gene sequence: CDR1 MGHRA, CDR2 YSYEKL. V was clipped by 0 bases and J by 8 bases, with 15 bases between them. This CDR3 is 15 amino acids long. The CDR3 sequence: CASSQDDGRGVTQYF. The CDR3 DNA sequence: TGCGCCAGCAGCCAAGATGATGGGAGGGGGGTTACGCAGTATTTT.